This T cell receptor (beta chain) was profiled in a study of post-analysis software for immune sequencing data. Study information: Patients had relapsing-remitting, secondary progressive or progressive-relapsing multiple sclerosis; some lacked subtype.

TCR beta cDNA libraries included unique molecular identifiers. Hundreds of thousands of cDNA molecules came from around 1 to 10 million T cells. TCRdb called the PCR reads again in MiXCR, with one record for every CDR3 protein. The table shows hundreds of thousands of distinct CDR3 sequences, with roughly 46% occurring only once. Study-level results: Multiple sclerosis was associated with a significant reduction in normalized Chao1 diversity relative to controls. The study found TRBV5-6, TRBV5-1 and TRBV20-1 among five or six TRBV segments more frequent in patients than controls. Co-batched samples clustered tightly together by F measure.

The CDR3 covers 15 residues. Germline V lookup: CDR1 SGHDT, CDR2 YYEEEE. Comment on this clonotype: The antigen is unknown. One junction end does not reproduce the germline sequence, and a read error may be involved.

The sequenced sample consisted of blood. The sequence came from a girl under 18 with multiple sclerosis. The J gene is TRBJ1-4, the V gene TRBV5-6; the match to TRBD1 covers 9 bases. The CDR3 here is CTSSLSGTGHEKLFF. The CDR3 bases are TGTACCAGCAGCTTATCCGGGACAGGGCACGAAAAACTGTTTTTT.